The present TCR beta chain was sequenced within a study of OX40 agonist ivuxolimab in advanced cancers. Overall study context: Ivuxolimab, an agonist antibody against OX40 (CD134), was given to patients. Each dose-escalation patient presented with hepatocellular carcinoma, melanoma, renal cell or head and neck cancer. Broader study findings: Partial responders dosed at 0.1-3.0 mg/kg displayed clonal expansion ranking among the lowest.

V gave up 3 bases and J gave up 0 bases, with 4 bases separating them. This CDR3 contains 13 residues. Per the germline V gene, CDR1 is SGHNT and CDR2 is YYREEE (reference sequence). Using immunoSEQ multiplex PCR, the repertoire was profiled, and TCRdb retains in-frame clones only, with some absent. The data hold approximately 50,000 clones, with about 84% observed a single time. This clone was counted between two and nine times. As yet, its antigen is unknown. Source: CD4+ or CD8+ T cells sorted from blood, taken in a trial of the OX40 agonist ivuxolimab. The clonotype was recovered from an adult with an advanced solid tumor such as melanoma, head and neck, liver or kidney cancer. The V and J genes are TRBV5-4 and TRBJ2-1, with no clear D. The CDR3 loop is CASSSVSYNEQFF. CDR3 bases: TGTGCCAGCAGCTCGGTCTCCTACAATGAGCAGTTCTTC.